This T cell receptor beta chain comes out of a study of cytomegalovirus exposure and HLA in healthy donors. Study conclusions and caveats: What a later analysis reportedly showed was that an Asian-associated ancestry cluster had fewer N-insertions than the roughly 700-donor mean.

With 5 bases clipped from V and 13 bases from J, the junction kept 12 bases outside the gene matches. Per the germline V gene, CDR1 is MNHEY and CDR2 is SVGAGI. The CDR3 runs to 13 residues. Of note for this clone: The antigen remains unidentified.

In the PCR, 60 Vbeta and 13 Jbeta primers were used. Clones were sequenced by immunoSEQ multiplex PCR, and TCRdb holds only the in-frame ones, with some missing. The repertoire includes roughly 110,000 clones, around 73% of them detected once, and roughly 7.8% sits in the top ten. The receptor was derived from a young man in good health and CMV-seronegative. The sequenced sample consisted of PBMCs. This chain joins TRBV6-5 and TRBJ1-2; TRBD1 matches 8 bases. The CDR3 region has the DNA TGTGCCAGCAGTACCCAGACAGGGGCCCGGAGCACCTTC. It yields the protein CASSTQTGARSTF.